This T cell receptor beta chain was found in a study of post-analysis software for immune sequencing data (dated by TCRdb to the mid-2010s). Background on the whole study: Relapsing-remitting, secondary progressive and progressive-relapsing multiple sclerosis were recorded as disease courses, and subtype annotation was lacking for some patients. A subset of samples was prepared in parallel using single-end sample barcoding, then pooled and co-amplified after Illumina adapter ligation. The patient repertoires were set against under 13 previously published healthy control repertoires from donors whose ages ranged from roughly 6 to 26 years.

The CDR3 goes from the cysteine to the phenylalanine over 15 residues. CDR3 DNA only is kept here, 45 bases in frame from base 1. CDR1 and CDR2, per the germline V gene, are SGHRS and YFSETQ. V is cut by 0 bases and J by 0 bases, and the space between the germline ends is 9 bases. To demonstrate the VDJtools post-analysis software, TCR beta repertoires were profiled from the peripheral blood of over ten young patients with multiple sclerosis. The patients with multiple sclerosis were children and adolescents between roughly 6 and 15 years of age. Notes on this clonotype: No cognate antigen has been identified for it. Per-base qualities were not stored, and no clone one base away is much larger.

Libraries were prepared through PCR. TCRdb names Illumina HiSeq 2500 as the instrument used. To reduce PCR and sequencing biases, unique molecular identifiers were incorporated into the TCR beta cDNA libraries. Every 1 to 10 million input T cells yielded roughly 0.5 million cDNA molecules, meaning each molecule approximated one T cell. Patient libraries were prepared and sequenced with the same protocol used for the earlier healthy control dataset. Within a given batch, samples were prepared together, multiplexed and sequenced on the same HiSeq lane. On the authors' methods: Raw barcoded reads were processed with MIGEC, discarding single-read molecular identifier groups before consensus assembly and CDR3 extraction. Clonotype tables were post-analysed with VDJtools, normalizing diversity by down-sampling all datasets to the smallest sample size. In repertoire overlap clustering, CDR3 amino acid sequences, but not nucleotide sequences, were matched to correct batch-related cross-sample contamination. TCRdb reprocessed the public reads (quality trimming at Q25 with fastp, clone calling with MiXCR) and kept in-frame beta chains. Entries that share a CDR3 protein sequence are merged under the most common genes and DNA. Here the V and J calls rest on TCRdb's processing, not on the authors' analysis. This sample has fewer than 700,000 distinct CDR3 sequences in its table, and 44% of those were observed once. Together, the top ten hold about 1.8% of the sample.

Study-level results and caveats: Patients showed significantly higher frequencies than controls for a few TRBV segments, among them TRBV5-6, TRBV5-1 and TRBV20-1. The multiple sclerosis patient group was slightly younger than the control group. Multiple sclerosis patients had significantly lower normalized Chao1 diversity than controls, a result that suggests substantial peripheral T-cell clonal expansion. Strong co-clustering of samples prepared in the same batch was shown by direct clustering with F measure, prompting a batch-effect correction.

The chain joins TRBV5-1 to TRBJ2-5, with the D gene call left open. Sequencing was performed on blood. This TCR was recovered from a girl between 5 and 17 years old with multiple sclerosis. CDR3 protein: CASSLADTYQETQYF. The base sequence is TGCGCCAGCAGCTTGGCTGACACGTACCAAGAGACCCAGTACTTC.